The clone carrying this T cell receptor beta chain showed up just a few times. As to time point: newly diagnosed GD, antithyroid drugs for less than 3 months. After RNA was extracted from PBMCs, the TCR library was made from it. The entry originates in a study of regulatory T cells in long-lasting Graves disease. V was cut by 5 bases and J by 6 bases, with 19 bases left in between. This CDR3 has 15 residues. In germline, CDR1 is MNHNS, CDR2 SASEGT. Arm-PCR of CDR3 regions and iRepertoire HTBI primers were the basis on which TCR beta libraries were built. TCRdb re-analysed the multiplex PCR reads in MiXCR, keeping a single row per CDR3 protein. The profile covers roughly 500,000 distinct CDR3 sequences, with roughly 14% appearing a single time and 8.5% to 10% taken by the ten largest. This sample also appeared in a second study, on T cells in Graves' hyperthyroidism and ophthalmopathy. That report notes: These patients, aged 18 to 65, had recently diagnosed hyperthyroidism lasting under 2 months.

The TCR originated in a man in his thirties or forties with Graves disease. The chain is built from TRBV6-1 and TRBJ1-1; D may be TRBD1 (5 bases). The sample was peripheral blood mononuclear cells (PBMCs), taken at new diagnosis, from a patient treated with antithyroid drugs. CDR3 in amino acids: CASSTGGNGFSEAFF. CDR3 sequence (DNA): TGTGCCAGCAGTACAGGTGGGAACGGATTCTCTGAAGCTTTCTTT.